Each of the 14 T cell receptor beta chains below was sequenced from the same sample in a study of CD8 T cells in Susac syndrome (dated by TCRdb to the late 2010s). Libraries were constructed by the immunoSEQ multiplex PCR assay. RNA was extracted using the RNeasy kit, and roughly 0.45 to 1 ug of the RNA was reverse transcribed with random hexamers. TCRdb reran the public reads through fastp at Q25 and MiXCR, keeping productive beta chains. A single entry per CDR3 protein holds the most common genes and DNA from its merged rows. The sample table holds 130,000 or so distinct CDR3 sequences, of which over 90% were seen once. Of the sample, 0.13% to 0.15% is held by the ten largest clones. Source material: CD4+ T cells from PBMCs. These receptors were taken from a human donor with Susac syndrome.

The V gene is TRBV24-1, the J gene TRBJ1-2, with a weak D call TRBD1 (5 bases). The CDR3 runs to 14 residues. Trimming left V 6 bases short and J 2 bases short, with 12 bases between. Germline V gene data show CDR1 as KGHDR and CDR2 as SFDVKD. The CDR3 bases are TGTGCCACCAGTCTTCCAGACAGAAACTATGGCTACACCTTC. Translating it yields CATSLPDRNYGYTF.

The chain uses TRBV3-1 and TRBJ1-2; no definite D call. The CDR3 length is 16 residues. The V gene's germline CDR1 is LGHDT and CDR2 YNNKEL (reference sequence). V was cut by 0 bases and J by 3 bases, with 14 bases left in between. CDR3 region: CASSQEWASGDYGYTF. The CDR3 DNA reads as TGTGCCAGCAGCCAAGAGTGGGCGTCCGGGGACTATGGCTACACCTTC.

The genes are TRBV2 and TRBJ2-1, with D possibly TRBD2 on 6 matching bases. CDR1 and CDR2 (germline): SNHLY, FYNNEI. The CDR3 has 15 residues. V was trimmed by 6 bases and J by 4 bases, leaving 16 bases between them. The CDR3 is CASSPTRRSYNEQFF. The CDR3 DNA reads TGTGCCAGCAGCCCGACTAGACGCTCTTACAATGAGCAGTTCTTC.

The CDR3: CASSGGVGDTQYF. In DNA form, the CDR3 reads TGCGCCAGCAGCGGCGGCGTCGGGGATACGCAGTATTTT. The gene calls are TRBV4-3 and TRBJ2-3; no definite D call. Trimming took 5 bases from V and 6 from J, leaving 12 bases between them. CDR3 length: 13 residues. Per germline, CDR1 LGHNA and CDR2 YSLEER.

This clonotype was detected once. V usage is TRBV27 and J usage is TRBJ2-7; D is tentatively TRBD1 or TRBD2 (5 bases each). The CDR3 is 14 amino acids. Trimming left V 2 bases short and J 2 bases short, with 10 bases between. Germline CDR1 reads MNHEY; CDR2 reads SMNVEV (reference sequence). This CDR3 is CASSLEGPAYEQYF. CDR3 DNA sequence: TGTGCCAGCAGTTTAGAGGGGCCTGCCTACGAGCAGTACTTC.

The genes are TRBV7-2 and TRBJ2-5; no definite D call. This CDR3 has 14 amino acids. Germline CDR1 reads SGHTA; CDR2 reads FQGNSA. V was trimmed by 5 bases and J by 6 bases, leaving 16 bases between them. The CDR3 DNA sequence: TGTGCCAGCAGCCCAGTGGCGGCCCTTCAGACCCAGTACTTC. As protein: CASSPVAALQTQYF.

The chain has TRBV28 and TRBJ1-1; no reliable D call. CDR1 and CDR2 (germline): MDHEN, SYDVKM. This CDR3 is 12 amino acids long. V was clipped by 3 bases and J by 5 bases, with 7 bases between them. The CDR3 nucleotides read TGTGCCAGCAGTTTGGCGTTTACTGAAGCTTTCTTT. This translates into CASSLAFTEAFF.

The chain employs TRBV12-3 or TRBV12-4 and TRBJ1-2; TRBD1 matches at 7 bases. The CDR3 length is 13 residues. V was clipped by 6 bases and J by 8 bases; unmatched bases: 9. This CDR3 is CASSPRTGWGYTF. CDR3 in DNA: TGTGCCAGCAGCCCCAGGACAGGTTGGGGCTACACCTTC.

The chain recombines TRBV30 with TRBJ1-5; TRBD1 matches at 7 bases. Germline V gene data show CDR1 as GTSNPN and CDR2 as SVGIG (reference sequence). The CDR3 runs to 14 residues. V lost 4 bases, J lost 2 bases, and 5 bases stayed unmatched. The DNA of the CDR3 is TGTGCCTGGACGCAGGGACAGCGCAATCAGCCCCAGCATTTT. Protein: CAWTQGQRNQPQHF.

CDR3 bases: TGTGCCAGCAGCGATGGGACAGGGAGAGGCTACACCTTC. It specifies CASSDGTGRGYTF. The V gene is TRBV7-2, the J gene TRBJ1-2; 9 bases match TRBD1. Looked up from germline, CDR1 is SGHTA and CDR2 is FQGNSA. V dropped 5 bases and J dropped 8; count of bases not matched to a gene: 6. CDR3 length: 13 amino acids.

J is TRBJ2-5 and V is TRBV29-1, with TRBD2 matching 8 bases. The J segment lost 5 bases and the V segment lost 4 bases, leaving 9 bases of the junction unmatched. Per the germline V gene, CDR1 is SQVTM and CDR2 is ANQGSEA. This CDR3 is built from 14 residues. This CDR3 reads CSVAPPGGRETQYF. The CDR3 nucleotides read TGCAGCGTTGCCCCCCCGGGGGGGCGCGAGACCCAGTACTTC.

The rearrangement uses TRBV29-1 and TRBJ2-3; D not resolved. Per germline, CDR1 SQVTM and CDR2 ANQGSEA. The V gene lost 2 bases and the J gene lost 7 bases, with 7 bases spanning the gap. This CDR3 is built from 11 residues. CDR3 sequence reads: CSVENKNTQYF. The CDR3 DNA follows: TGCAGCGTTGAAAACAAGAATACGCAGTATTTT.

The chain links TRBV5-1 to TRBJ1-1; TRBD1 aligns across 7 bases. Germline CDR1 reads SGHRS; CDR2 reads YFSETQ. V shed 1 base and J 6 bases; nucleotides not matched to a gene: 3. The CDR3 contains 13 residues. CDR3 amino acids: CASSLSGGAEAFF. For the CDR3, the DNA is TGCGCCAGCAGCTTGTCAGGGGGGGCTGAAGCTTTCTTT.

This chain joins TRBV2 and TRBJ2-3; possibly TRBD1 or TRBD2 for D (5 bases each). Germline V gene data show CDR1 as SNHLY and CDR2 as FYNNEI. The length of the CDR3 is 14 residues. With 1 base removed from V and 3 bases from J, the gap between germline ends came to 8 bases. The CDR3 here is CASSEGGLTDTQYF. For the CDR3, the DNA is TGTGCCAGCAGTGAAGGGGGGTTAACAGATACGCAGTATTTT.